This entry lists 10 T cell receptor beta chains sequenced from one sample in a study of blood T cell repertoires in COVID-19. Profiled with immunoSEQ multiplex PCR; TCRdb holds only in-frame clones, not every one. This sample yields about 250,000 clones, of which about 90% are seen a single time; around 6% belongs to the top ten. Sequencing was carried out using PBMCs or T cells enriched from blood (not recorded which). All receptors come from a woman aged 25-40 years with acute COVID-19.

The chain joins TRBV18 to TRBJ1-4; perhaps TRBD1 as D (5 bases). In germline, CDR1 is KGHSH, CDR2 LQKENI. This CDR3 has 14 residues. Trimming took off 4 bases at V and 2 bases at J, with 8 bases between the two ends. The CDR3 region has the DNA TGTGCCAGCTCACAGGGGCACACTAATGAAAAACTGTTTTTT. Translating it yields CASSQGHTNEKLFF.

To note about this clone: This same CDR3 is encoded by further DNA sequences in the sample. This chain joins TRBV7-9 and TRBJ1-2; the match to TRBD1 covers 7 bases. The V and J ends lost 4 bases and 5 bases, in that order; junction bases with no gene match: 1. This CDR3 is 12 amino acids long. Germline V gene sequence: CDR1 SEHNR, CDR2 FQNEAQ (reference sequence). CDR3 bases: TGTGCCAGCAGCTCAGGGGGTTATGGCTACACCTTC. Amino acid sequence: CASSSGGYGYTF.

The chain recombines TRBV18 with TRBJ2-1, with TRBD2 matching over 9 bases. The CDR3 is made up of 14 amino acids. The trim removed 5 bases at V and 6 bases at J, leaving 5 bases unmatched. Germline V gene sequence: CDR1 KGHSH, CDR2 LQKENI. CDR3 protein: CASSVSGSPNEQFF. Written as DNA, the CDR3 is TGTGCCAGCTCAGTTAGCGGGAGTCCCAATGAGCAGTTCTTC.

This sequence joins TRBV7-2 and TRBJ1-3; 10 bases map to TRBD1. The V gene's germline CDR1 is SGHTA and CDR2 FQGNSA. The CDR3 contains 17 residues. Trimming removed 1 base from V and 2 bases from J; junction bases left unmatched: 5. CDR3 residues: CASSLVGQGFAGNTIYF. The CDR3 DNA follows: TGTGCCAGCAGCTTAGTGGGACAGGGGTTCGCTGGAAACACCATATATTTT.

This clone has a single count. The chain recombines TRBV27 with TRBJ2-7; 7 nucleotides align to TRBD1. The CDR3 is 14 amino acids. After removal of 8 bases from V and 6 bases from J, the junction contained 13 bases not matched to a gene. Germline V gives CDR1 MNHEY, CDR2 SMNVEV (reference sequence). The CDR3 protein is CASSFRGGWGEQYF. The CDR3 nucleotides read TGTGCCAGCTCGTTTAGAGGGGGCTGGGGCGAGCAGTACTTC.

The V and J genes are TRBV2 and TRBJ1-1, with TRBD1 matching 8 bases. Germline-derived CDR1 and CDR2 are SNHLY and FYNNEI. Trimming at V came to 4 bases and at J to 6 bases, leaving 10 bases not matched to a gene. This CDR3 has 15 residues. The chain's CDR3 is CASSAQPGQGPEAFF. The CDR3 DNA reads as TGTGCCAGCAGTGCGCAGCCCGGACAGGGACCTGAAGCTTTCTTT.

The chain employs TRBV7-2 and TRBJ2-7; D perhaps matches TRBD1 (7 bases). This CDR3 has 15 amino acids. Germline loops: CDR1 SGHTA, CDR2 FQGNSA. The V gene lost 1 base and the J gene lost 2 bases, with 12 bases spanning the gap. DNA of the CDR3: TGTGCCAGCAGCTTAGTTGGCAGGGGGGCCTACGAGCAGTACTTC. This gives the protein CASSLVGRGAYEQYF.

The genes are TRBV18 and TRBJ2-7; 8 bases line up with TRBD1. The CDR3 has 16 amino acids. Looked up from germline, CDR1 is KGHSH and CDR2 is LQKENI. J gave up 1 base and V 3 bases, and 8 bases lay outside the gene matches. The CDR3 DNA reads as TGTGCCAGCTCACCGTACCGGGACAGGAGATCCTACGAGCAGTACTTC. It yields the protein CASSPYRDRRSYEQYF.

The DNA for the CDR3 is TGTGCCAGCAGTTCAACGTCACAGGGCTCGGTTGAAAAACTGTTTTTT. Translating gives CASSSTSQGSVEKLFF. This rearrangement joins TRBV7-2 to TRBJ1-4, with D perhaps TRBD1 (6 bases). Trimming removed 6 bases from V and 7 bases from J, with 21 bases in between. CDR1 is SGHTA, CDR2 FQGNSA, per germline. CDR3 size: 16 residues.

The rearrangement links TRBV12-5 to TRBJ2-1; weak D call: TRBD1 (6 bases). Trimming shortened V by 8 bases and J by 4 bases, and 12 bases separated the two germline ends. The germline CDR1 and CDR2 sequences are LGHNT and FRNRAP. This CDR3 comprises 13 residues. CDR3 amino acids: CASCRGTYNEQFF. Here the CDR3 DNA reads TGTGCTAGTTGCAGGGGAACTTACAATGAGCAGTTCTTC. Full variable domain (remainder filled in from reference TRBV12-5 and TRBJ2-1): DARVTQTPRHKVTEMGQEVTMRCQPILGHNTVFWYRQTMMQGLELLAYFRNRAPLDDSGMPKDRFSAEMPDATLATLKIQPSEPRDSAVYFCASCRGTYNEQFFGPGTRLTVL.